The 2 T cell receptor beta chains given below trace back to one sample, sequenced in a study of shared clonotypes between healthy human individuals. Clones were read by immunoSEQ multiplex PCR, and TCRdb kept only the in-frame ones, dropping some. The data show 2 million or so clones, 90% to 95% seen once. The sequenced sample consisted of naive CD4+ T cells sorted from blood. Sample subset: CD45RA+ positively selected. These receptors all stem from a young man in good health.

The chain combines TRBV5-1 with TRBJ2-1; D is undetermined. CDR1 and CDR2 (germline): SGHRS, YFSETQ. V shed 1 base and J shed 2 bases, with 10 bases lying between them. CDR3 length equals 15 residues. In nucleotides, the CDR3 is TGCGCCAGCAGCTTGACTACTGTGGCCTACAATGAGCAGTTCTTC. This translates into CASSLTTVAYNEQFF.

This sequence joins TRBV10-1 and TRBJ1-4; D is ambiguous. This CDR3 spans 12 amino acids. V was shortened by 6 bases and J by 6 bases, with 8 bases between the two germline ends. Germline values: CDR1 WNHNN, CDR2 SYGVQD (reference sequence). The CDR3: CASRGEYEKLFF. CDR3 coding DNA: TGCGCCAGCAGGGGTGAGTATGAAAAACTGTTTTTT.